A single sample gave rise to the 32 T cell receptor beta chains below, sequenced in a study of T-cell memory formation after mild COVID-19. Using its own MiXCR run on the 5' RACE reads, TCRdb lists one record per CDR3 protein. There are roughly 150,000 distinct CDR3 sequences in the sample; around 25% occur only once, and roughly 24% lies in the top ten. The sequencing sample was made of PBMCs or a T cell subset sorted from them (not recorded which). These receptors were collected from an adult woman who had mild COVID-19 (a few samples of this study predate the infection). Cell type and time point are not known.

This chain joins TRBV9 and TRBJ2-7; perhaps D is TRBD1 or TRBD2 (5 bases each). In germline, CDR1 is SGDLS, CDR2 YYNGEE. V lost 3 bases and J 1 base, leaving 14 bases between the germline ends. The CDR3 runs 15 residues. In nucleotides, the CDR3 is TGTGCCAGCAGCGCTGGGACCGTTGGTTCCTACGAGCAGTACTTC. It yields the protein CASSAGTVGSYEQYF.

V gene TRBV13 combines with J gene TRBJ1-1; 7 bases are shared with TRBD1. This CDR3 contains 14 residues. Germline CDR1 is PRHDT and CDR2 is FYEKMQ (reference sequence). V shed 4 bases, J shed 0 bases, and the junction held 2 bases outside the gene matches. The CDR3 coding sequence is TGTGCCAGCAGCTCGACAGGGATGAACACTGAAGCTTTCTTT. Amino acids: CASSSTGMNTEAFF.

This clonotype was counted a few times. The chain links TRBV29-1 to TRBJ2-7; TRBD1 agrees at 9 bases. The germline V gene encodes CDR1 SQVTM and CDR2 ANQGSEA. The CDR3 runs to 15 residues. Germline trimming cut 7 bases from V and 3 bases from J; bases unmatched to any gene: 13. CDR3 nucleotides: TGCAGCGCCAGGATTGGACAGGGGCAAATCTACGAGCAGTACTTC. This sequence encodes CSARIGQGQIYEQYF.

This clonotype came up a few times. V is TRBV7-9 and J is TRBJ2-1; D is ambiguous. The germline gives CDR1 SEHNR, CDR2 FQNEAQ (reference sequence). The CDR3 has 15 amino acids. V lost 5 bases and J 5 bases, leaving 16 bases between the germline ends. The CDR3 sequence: CASSTRPLSNNEQFF. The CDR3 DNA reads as TGTGCCAGCAGCACCCGGCCGCTGTCCAACAATGAGCAGTTCTTC.

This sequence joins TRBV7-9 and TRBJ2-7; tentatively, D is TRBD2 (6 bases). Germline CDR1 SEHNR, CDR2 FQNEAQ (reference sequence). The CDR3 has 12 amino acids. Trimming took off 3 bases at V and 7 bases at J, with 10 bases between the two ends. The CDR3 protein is CASSLGGGEQYF. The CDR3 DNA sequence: TGTGCCAGCAGCTTGGGGGGAGGTGAGCAGTACTTC.

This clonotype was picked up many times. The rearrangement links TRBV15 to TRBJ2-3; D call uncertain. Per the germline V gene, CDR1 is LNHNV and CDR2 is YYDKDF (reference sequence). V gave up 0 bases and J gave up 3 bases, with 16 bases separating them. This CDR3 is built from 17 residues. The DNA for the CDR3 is TGTGCCACCAGCAGAGATATGAGGCTCAGCTTGACAGATACGCAGTATTTT. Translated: CATSRDMRLSLTDTQYF.

CDR3 in DNA: TGCAGTGCTAGAGATGCGGACAGGCGATACGAGCAGTACTTC. It yields the protein CSARDADRRYEQYF. J is TRBJ2-7 and V is TRBV20-1, with 7 nucleotides matching TRBD1. Trimming cost V 0 bases and J 4 bases; bases outside gene matches: 6. This CDR3 has 14 amino acids. The germline gives CDR1 DFQATT, CDR2 SNEGSKA (reference sequence).

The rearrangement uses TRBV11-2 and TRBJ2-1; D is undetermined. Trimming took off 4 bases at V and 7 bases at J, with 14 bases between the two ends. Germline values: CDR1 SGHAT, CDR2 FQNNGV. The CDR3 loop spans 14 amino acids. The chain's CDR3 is CASSSTVTNNEQFF. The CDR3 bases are TGTGCCAGCAGCTCGACGGTAACGAATAATGAGCAGTTCTTC.

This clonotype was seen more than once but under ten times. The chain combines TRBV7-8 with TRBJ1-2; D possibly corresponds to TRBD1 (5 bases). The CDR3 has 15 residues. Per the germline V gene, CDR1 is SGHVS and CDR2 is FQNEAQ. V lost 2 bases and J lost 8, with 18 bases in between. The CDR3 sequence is CASSLRVRGDHGYTF. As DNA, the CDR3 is TGTGCCAGCAGCTTAAGGGTTAGAGGGGATCACGGCTACACCTTC.

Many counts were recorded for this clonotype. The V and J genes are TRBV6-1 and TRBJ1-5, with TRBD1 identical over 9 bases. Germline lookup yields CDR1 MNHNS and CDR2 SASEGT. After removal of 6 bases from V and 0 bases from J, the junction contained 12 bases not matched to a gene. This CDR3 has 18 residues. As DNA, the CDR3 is TGTGCCAGCAGGCCCGGGACAGGGCCCATCGGTAGCAATCAGCCCCAGCATTTT. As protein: CASRPGTGPIGSNQPQHF.

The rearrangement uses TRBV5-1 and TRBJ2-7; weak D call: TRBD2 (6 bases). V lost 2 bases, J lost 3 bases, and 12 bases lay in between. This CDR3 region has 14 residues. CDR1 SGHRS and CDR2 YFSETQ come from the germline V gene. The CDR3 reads CASSLGGDHYEQYF. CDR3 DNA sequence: TGCGCCAGCAGCTTAGGAGGGGACCACTACGAGCAGTACTTC.

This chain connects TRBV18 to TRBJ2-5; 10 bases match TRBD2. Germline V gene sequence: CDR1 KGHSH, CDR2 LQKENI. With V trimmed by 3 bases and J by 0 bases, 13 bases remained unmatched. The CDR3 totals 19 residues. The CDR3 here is CASSPSLRLAGDNQETQYF. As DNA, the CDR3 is TGTGCCAGCTCACCTTCCTTGCGGCTAGCGGGGGACAACCAAGAGACCCAGTACTTC. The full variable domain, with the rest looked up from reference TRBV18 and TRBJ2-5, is NAGVMQNPRHLVRRRGQEARLRCSPMKGHSHVYWYRQLPEEGLKFMVYLQKENIIDESGMPKERFSAEFPKEGPSILRIQQVVRGDSAAYFCASSPSLRLAGDNQETQYFGPGTRLLVL.

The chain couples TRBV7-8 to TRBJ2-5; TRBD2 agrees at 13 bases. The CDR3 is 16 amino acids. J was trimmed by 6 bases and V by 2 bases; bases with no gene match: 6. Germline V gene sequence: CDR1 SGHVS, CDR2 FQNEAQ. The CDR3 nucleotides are TGTGCCAGCAGCTTACGACGGGGGACTAGCGGGAAGACCCAGTACTTC. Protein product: CASSLRRGTSGKTQYF.

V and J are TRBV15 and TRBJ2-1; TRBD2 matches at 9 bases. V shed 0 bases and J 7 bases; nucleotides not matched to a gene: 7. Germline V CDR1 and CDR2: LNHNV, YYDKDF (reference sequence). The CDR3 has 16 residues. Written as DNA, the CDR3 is TGTGCCACCAGCAGAGATTTAGCGGGGGCTCGTAATGAGCAGTTCTTC. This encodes CATSRDLAGARNEQFF.

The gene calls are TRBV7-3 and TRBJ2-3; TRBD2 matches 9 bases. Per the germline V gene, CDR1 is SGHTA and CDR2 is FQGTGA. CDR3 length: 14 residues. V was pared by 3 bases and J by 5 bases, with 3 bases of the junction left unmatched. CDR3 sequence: CASSFGTSLDTQYF. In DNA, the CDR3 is TGTGCCAGCAGCTTTGGGACTAGCTTAGATACGCAGTATTTT.

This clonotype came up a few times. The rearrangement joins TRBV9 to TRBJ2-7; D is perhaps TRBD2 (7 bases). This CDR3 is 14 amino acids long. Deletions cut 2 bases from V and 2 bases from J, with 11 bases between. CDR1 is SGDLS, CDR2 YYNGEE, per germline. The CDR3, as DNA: TGTGCCAGCAGCGTTGGAGGGGGGGCCTACGAGCAGTACTTC. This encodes CASSVGGGAYEQYF.

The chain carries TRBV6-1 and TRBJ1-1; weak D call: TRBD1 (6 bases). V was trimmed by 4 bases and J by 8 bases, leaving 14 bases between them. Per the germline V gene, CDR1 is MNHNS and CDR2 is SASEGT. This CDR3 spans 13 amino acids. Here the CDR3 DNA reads TGTGCCAGCAGTGGAGGAGGGACACCCGAAGCTTTCTTT. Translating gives CASSGGGTPEAFF.

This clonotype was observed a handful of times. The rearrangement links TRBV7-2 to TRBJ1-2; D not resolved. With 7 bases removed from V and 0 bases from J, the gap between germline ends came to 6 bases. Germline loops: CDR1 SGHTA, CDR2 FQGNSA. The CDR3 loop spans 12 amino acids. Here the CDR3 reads CASKDANYGYTF. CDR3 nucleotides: TGTGCCAGCAAAGACGCTAACTATGGCTACACCTTC.

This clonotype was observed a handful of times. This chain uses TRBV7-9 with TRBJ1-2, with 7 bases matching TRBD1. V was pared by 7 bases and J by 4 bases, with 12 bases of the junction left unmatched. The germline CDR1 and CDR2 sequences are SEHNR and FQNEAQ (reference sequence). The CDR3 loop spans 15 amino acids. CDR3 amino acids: CASTPALGGSYGYTF. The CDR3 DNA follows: TGTGCCAGCACCCCCGCTTTAGGGGGCTCCTATGGCTACACCTTC.

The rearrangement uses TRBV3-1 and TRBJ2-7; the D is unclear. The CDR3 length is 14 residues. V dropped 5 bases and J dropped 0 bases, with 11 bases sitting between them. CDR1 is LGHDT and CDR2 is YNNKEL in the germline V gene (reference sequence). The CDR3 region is CASSGNSHSYEQYF. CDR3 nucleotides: TGTGCCAGCAGCGGAAACAGCCACTCCTACGAGCAGTACTTC.

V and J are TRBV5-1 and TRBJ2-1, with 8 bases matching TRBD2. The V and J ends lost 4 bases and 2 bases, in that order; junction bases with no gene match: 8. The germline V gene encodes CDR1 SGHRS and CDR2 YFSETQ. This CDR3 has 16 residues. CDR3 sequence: CASSPLAGTPYNEQFF. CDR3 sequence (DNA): TGCGCCAGCAGCCCATTAGCGGGGACACCCTACAATGAGCAGTTCTTC.

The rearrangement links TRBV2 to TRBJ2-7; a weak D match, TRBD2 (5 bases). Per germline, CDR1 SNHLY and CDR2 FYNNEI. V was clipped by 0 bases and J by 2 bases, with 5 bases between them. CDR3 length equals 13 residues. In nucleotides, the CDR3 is TGTGCCAGCAGTGAAGCGGGAGCCTACGAGCAGTACTTC. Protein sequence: CASSEAGAYEQYF.

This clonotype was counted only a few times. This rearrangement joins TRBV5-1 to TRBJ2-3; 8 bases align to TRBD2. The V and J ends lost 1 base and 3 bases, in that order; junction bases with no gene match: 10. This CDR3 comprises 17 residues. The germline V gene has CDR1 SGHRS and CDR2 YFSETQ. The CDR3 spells CASSLSLGGAETDTQYF. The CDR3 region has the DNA TGCGCCAGCAGCTTGTCTCTCGGGGGGGCCGAGACAGATACGCAGTATTTT.

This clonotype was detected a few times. The CDR3 protein is CSVEGRVPKDSGANVLTF. The CDR3, as DNA: TGCAGCGTTGAAGGCCGGGTCCCGAAGGACTCTGGGGCCAACGTCCTGACTTTC. This chain links TRBV29-1 with TRBJ2-6; D not certain. Between the trimmed V and J ends, which lost 1 base and 0 bases, there was a span of 16 bases. Looked up from germline, CDR1 is SQVTM and CDR2 is ANQGSEA. The CDR3 is 18 amino acids.

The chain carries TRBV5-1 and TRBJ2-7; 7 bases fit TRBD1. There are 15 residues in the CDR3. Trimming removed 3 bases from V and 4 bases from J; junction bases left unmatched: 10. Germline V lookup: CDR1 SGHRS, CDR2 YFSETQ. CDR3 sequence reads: CASSSMTGPSYEQYF. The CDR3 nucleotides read TGCGCCAGCAGCTCAATGACAGGGCCATCATACGAGCAGTACTTC.

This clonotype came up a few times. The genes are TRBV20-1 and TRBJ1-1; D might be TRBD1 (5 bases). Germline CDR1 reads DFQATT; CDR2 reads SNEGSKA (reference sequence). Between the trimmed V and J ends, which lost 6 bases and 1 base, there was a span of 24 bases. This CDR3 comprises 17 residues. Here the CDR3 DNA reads TGCAGTGCCCACCCCTACCTCCTACAGGATCCGAACACTGAAGCTTTCTTT. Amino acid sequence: CSAHPYLLQDPNTEAFF.

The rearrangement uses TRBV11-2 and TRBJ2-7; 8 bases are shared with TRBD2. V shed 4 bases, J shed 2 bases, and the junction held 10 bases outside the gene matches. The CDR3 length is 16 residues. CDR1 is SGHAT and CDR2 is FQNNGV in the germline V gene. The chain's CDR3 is CASSSVPGGKPYEQYF. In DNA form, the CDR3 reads TGTGCCAGCAGCTCCGTCCCGGGAGGGAAACCCTACGAGCAGTACTTC.

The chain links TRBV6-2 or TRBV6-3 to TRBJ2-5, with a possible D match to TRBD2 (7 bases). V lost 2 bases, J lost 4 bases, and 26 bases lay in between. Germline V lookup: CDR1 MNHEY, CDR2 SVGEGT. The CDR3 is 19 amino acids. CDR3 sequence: CASSYGLVPSGVGAETQYF. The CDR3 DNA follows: TGTGCCAGCAGTTACGGCCTGGTCCCTAGCGGAGTGGGGGCAGAGACCCAGTACTTC.

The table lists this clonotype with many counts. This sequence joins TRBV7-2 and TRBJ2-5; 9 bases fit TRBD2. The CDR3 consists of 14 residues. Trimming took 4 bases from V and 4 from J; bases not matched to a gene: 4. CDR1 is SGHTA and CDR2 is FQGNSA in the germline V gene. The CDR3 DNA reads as TGTGCCAGCAGCTACGGGACTAGCCGAGAGACCCAGTACTTC. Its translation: CASSYGTSRETQYF.

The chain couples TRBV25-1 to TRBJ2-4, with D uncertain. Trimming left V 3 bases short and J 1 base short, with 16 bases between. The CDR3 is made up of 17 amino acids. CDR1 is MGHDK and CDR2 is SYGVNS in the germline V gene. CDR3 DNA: TGTGCCAGCAGTGAGGAGATTGCGGTCTCGGCCAAAAACATTCAGTACTTC. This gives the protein CASSEEIAVSAKNIQYF.

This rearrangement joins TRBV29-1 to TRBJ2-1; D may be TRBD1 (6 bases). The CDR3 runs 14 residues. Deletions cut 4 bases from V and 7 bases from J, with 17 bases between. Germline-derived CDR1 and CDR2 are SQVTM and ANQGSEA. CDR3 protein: CSVGAGDLRNEQFF. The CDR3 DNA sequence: TGCAGCGTTGGCGCAGGGGACCTGAGGAATGAGCAGTTCTTC.

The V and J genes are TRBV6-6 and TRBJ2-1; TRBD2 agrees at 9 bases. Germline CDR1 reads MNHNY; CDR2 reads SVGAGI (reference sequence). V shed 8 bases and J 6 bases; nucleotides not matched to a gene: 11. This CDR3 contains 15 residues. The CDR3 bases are TGTGCCAGCCTCCCGGGACTAGCTCTCCTCAATGAGCAGTTCTTC. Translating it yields CASLPGLALLNEQFF.